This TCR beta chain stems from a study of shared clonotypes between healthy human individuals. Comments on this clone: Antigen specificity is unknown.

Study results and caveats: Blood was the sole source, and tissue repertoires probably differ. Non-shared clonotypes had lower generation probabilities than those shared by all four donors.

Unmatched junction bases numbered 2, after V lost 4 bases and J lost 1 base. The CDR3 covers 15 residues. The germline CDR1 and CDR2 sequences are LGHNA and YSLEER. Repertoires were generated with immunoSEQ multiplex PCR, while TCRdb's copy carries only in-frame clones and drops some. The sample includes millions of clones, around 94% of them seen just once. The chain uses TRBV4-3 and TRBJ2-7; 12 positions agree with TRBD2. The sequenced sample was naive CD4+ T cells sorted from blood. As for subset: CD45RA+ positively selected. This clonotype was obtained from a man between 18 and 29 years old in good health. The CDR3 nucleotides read TGCGCCAGCAGCCGAGGACTAGCGGGGTCCTACGAGCAGTACTTC. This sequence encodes CASSRGLAGSYEQYF.